This is a list of T cell receptor beta chains from one sample in a study of CD8 T cells in ankylosing spondylitis. MiXCR, applied by TCRdb to the 5' RACE reads, yields one record per CDR3 protein. The sample consists of hundreds of thousands of distinct CDR3 sequences, roughly a quarter of them appearing once. Sample: blood, either unsorted or a sorted T cell fraction (not recorded which). The receptors originated from a male donor with ankylosing spondylitis. The CDR3 runs from the conserved cysteine through the conserved F or W. The order of the fields is clone size, V gene, J gene, D gene, CDR3 protein, CDR3 DNA. A D gene is named only where the DNA matches it firmly. Clone size, where shown, is once, few, many, or a class for clones that have expanded.

clone size: .; V gene: TRBV20-1; J gene: TRBJ2-1; D gene: .; CDR3 protein: CSALPALGNEQFF; CDR3 DNA: TGCAGTGCCCTGCCAGCCCTAGGCAATGAGCAGTTCTTC
clone size: few; V gene: TRBV6-1; J gene: TRBJ1-6; D gene: TRBD1; CDR3 protein: CASTISWTGMNSPLHF; CDR3 DNA: TGTGCCAGCACGATATCGTGGACAGGGATGAATTCACCCCTCCACTTT
clone size: few; V gene: TRBV18; J gene: TRBJ2-5; D gene: .; CDR3 protein: CASSPPSEETQYF; CDR3 DNA: TGTGCCAGCTCACCACCCTCCGAAGAGACCCAGTACTTC
clone size: few; V gene: TRBV12-3/TRBV12-4; J gene: TRBJ1-1; D gene: TRBD1; CDR3 protein: CASTGTGATEAFF; CDR3 DNA: TGTGCCAGCACTGGGACAGGGGCCACTGAAGCTTTCTTT
clone size: .; V gene: TRBV18; J gene: TRBJ2-3; D gene: .; CDR3 protein: CASSPRNGGAPDTQYF; CDR3 DNA: TGTGCCAGCTCACCACGGAACGGGGGTGCCCCAGATACGCAGTATTTT
clone size: few; V gene: TRBV5-1; J gene: TRBJ1-4; D gene: .; CDR3 protein: CASSLTERTNEKLFF; CDR3 DNA: TGCGCCAGCAGCTTGACCGAGAGGACTAATGAAAAACTGTTTTTT
clone size: many; V gene: TRBV4-1; J gene: TRBJ1-4; D gene: .; CDR3 protein: CASSQVEKLFF; CDR3 DNA: TGCGCCAGCAGCCAGGTTGAAAAACTGTTTTTT
clone size: few; V gene: TRBV9; J gene: TRBJ2-1; D gene: TRBD2; CDR3 protein: CASSATTSAFIWSYNEQFF; CDR3 DNA: TGTGCCAGCAGCGCAACGACTAGCGCCTTTATCTGGTCCTACAATGAGCAGTTCTTC
clone size: .; V gene: TRBV15; J gene: TRBJ1-1; D gene: .; CDR3 protein: CATSPRAATEAFF; CDR3 DNA: TGTGCCACCAGCCCCAGGGCGGCCACTGAAGCTTTCTTT
clone size: many; V gene: TRBV11-2; J gene: TRBJ2-5; D gene: .; CDR3 protein: CASSLAGAETQYF; CDR3 DNA: TGTGCCAGCAGCTTAGCAGGGGCAGAGACCCAGTACTTC
clone size: .; V gene: TRBV7-9; J gene: TRBJ1-4; D gene: .; CDR3 protein: CASSRSGGPNEKLFF; CDR3 DNA: TGTGCCAGCAGCCGATCGGGGGGACCTAATGAAAAACTGTTTTTT
clone size: few; V gene: TRBV5-1; J gene: TRBJ1-1; D gene: .; CDR3 protein: CASRDTGIGTEAFF; CDR3 DNA: TGCGCCAGCAGAGACACAGGGATAGGCACTGAAGCTTTCTTT
clone size: few; V gene: TRBV7-2; J gene: TRBJ2-7; D gene: .; CDR3 protein: CASSQRTGYEQYF; CDR3 DNA: TGTGCCAGCAGCCAACGGACTGGCTACGAGCAGTACTTC
clone size: .; V gene: TRBV20-1; J gene: TRBJ2-5; D gene: .; CDR3 protein: CSAMTPGKETQYF; CDR3 DNA: TGCAGTGCTATGACTCCGGGAAAAGAGACCCAGTACTTC
clone size: .; V gene: TRBV7-6; J gene: TRBJ2-7; D gene: .; CDR3 protein: CASSLEDGHEQYF; CDR3 DNA: TGTGCCAGCAGCTTAGAAGACGGGCACGAGCAGTACTTC
clone size: .; V gene: TRBV20-1; J gene: TRBJ2-1; D gene: TRBD1; CDR3 protein: CSARDGRGSSYNEQFF; CDR3 DNA: TGCAGTGCTAGAGATGGCAGGGGGTCTTCCTACAATGAGCAGTTCTTC
clone size: .; V gene: TRBV14; J gene: TRBJ1-2; D gene: TRBD1; CDR3 protein: CASSPDWDSFYGYTF; CDR3 DNA: TGTGCCAGCAGCCCAGACTGGGACAGCTTCTATGGCTACACCTTC
clone size: .; V gene: TRBV10-3; J gene: TRBJ2-7; D gene: TRBD1; CDR3 protein: CAIRRDRGRYEQYF; CDR3 DNA: TGTGCCATCAGGAGGGACAGGGGGCGATACGAGCAGTACTTC
clone size: many; V gene: TRBV5-1; J gene: TRBJ2-6; D gene: .; CDR3 protein: CASSLVFGSSGANVLTF; CDR3 DNA: TGCGCCAGCAGCTTGGTTTTTGGTAGCTCTGGGGCCAACGTCCTGACTTTC
clone size: few; V gene: TRBV29-1; J gene: TRBJ2-7; D gene: .; CDR3 protein: CSVSGFYEQYF; CDR3 DNA: TGCAGCGTTAGCGGGTTCTACGAGCAGTACTTC
clone size: few; V gene: TRBV20-1; J gene: TRBJ2-3; D gene: TRBD2; CDR3 protein: CSAPNGASGRTDTQYF; CDR3 DNA: TGCAGTGCTCCCAATGGGGCTAGCGGGAGGACAGATACGCAGTATTTT
clone size: .; V gene: TRBV21-1; J gene: TRBJ1-2; D gene: .; CDR3 protein: CASSKRGRRPLYGYTF; CDR3 DNA: TGTGCCAGCAGCAAAAGGGGACGGCGACCACTGTATGGCTACACCTTC
clone size: .; V gene: TRBV7-9; J gene: TRBJ1-2; D gene: .; CDR3 protein: CASSPPLGENTF; CDR3 DNA: TGTGCCAGCAGCCCCCCGCTAGGGGAAAACACCTTC
clone size: few; V gene: TRBV11-1; J gene: TRBJ1-6; D gene: TRBD1; CDR3 protein: CASSSRDSLGSYNSPLHF; CDR3 DNA: TGTGCCAGCAGCTCCCGGGACAGCCTCGGCTCCTATAATTCACCCCTCCACTTT
clone size: .; V gene: TRBV29-1; J gene: TRBJ2-1; D gene: .; CDR3 protein: CSVEDGGGMFF; CDR3 DNA: TGCAGCGTAGAGGACGGGGGTGGAATGTTCTTC
clone size: few; V gene: TRBV2; J gene: TRBJ1-1; D gene: TRBD1; CDR3 protein: CASSEEPTGDTEAFF; CDR3 DNA: TGTGCCAGCAGTGAAGAGCCCACAGGGGACACTGAAGCTTTCTTT
clone size: few; V gene: TRBV20-1; J gene: TRBJ2-1; D gene: TRBD2; CDR3 protein: CSATGTSGFNEQFF; CDR3 DNA: TGCAGTGCCACCGGGACTAGCGGCTTCAATGAGCAGTTCTTC
clone size: few; V gene: TRBV4-1; J gene: TRBJ1-5; D gene: TRBD1; CDR3 protein: CASSQPTGGISNQPQHF; CDR3 DNA: TGCGCCAGCAGCCAACCCACAGGGGGAATAAGCAATCAGCCCCAGCATTTT
clone size: .; V gene: TRBV28; J gene: TRBJ2-7; D gene: TRBD1; CDR3 protein: CASSFGTGRSYEQYF; CDR3 DNA: TGTGCCAGCAGTTTTGGGACAGGGAGATCCTACGAGCAGTACTTC
clone size: few; V gene: TRBV24-1; J gene: TRBJ2-1; D gene: TRBD2; CDR3 protein: CATNSGTSGSYEQFF; CDR3 DNA: TGTGCCACAAATTCCGGGACTAGCGGGAGCTATGAGCAGTTCTTC
clone size: few; V gene: TRBV5-5; J gene: TRBJ1-5; D gene: .; CDR3 protein: CASSFMGADQPQHF; CDR3 DNA: TGTGCCAGCAGCTTTATGGGGGCGGATCAGCCCCAGCATTTT
clone size: .; V gene: TRBV7-6; J gene: TRBJ2-5; D gene: .; CDR3 protein: CASSLVRSRFQETQYF; CDR3 DNA: TGTGCCAGCAGCTTAGTGAGGTCCAGGTTCCAAGAGACCCAGTACTTC
clone size: few; V gene: TRBV20-1; J gene: TRBJ2-7; D gene: .; CDR3 protein: CSAMPPSGTYSYEQYF; CDR3 DNA: TGCAGTGCTATGCCGCCCTCGGGGACCTACTCCTACGAGCAGTACTTC
clone size: few; V gene: TRBV24-1; J gene: TRBJ2-1; D gene: TRBD2; CDR3 protein: CATSDRFVGTSGSVGEQFF; CDR3 DNA: TGTGCCACCAGTGACCGATTTGTGGGGACTAGCGGGAGCGTCGGTGAGCAGTTCTTC
clone size: many; V gene: TRBV11-2; J gene: TRBJ2-1; D gene: .; CDR3 protein: CASNELGYNEQFF; CDR3 DNA: TGTGCCAGCAACGAACTAGGTTACAATGAGCAGTTCTTC
clone size: .; V gene: TRBV30; J gene: TRBJ1-1; D gene: .; CDR3 protein: CAWSGLFNTEAFF; CDR3 DNA: TGTGCCTGGAGTGGCCTATTTAACACTGAAGCTTTCTTT
clone size: few; V gene: TRBV3-1; J gene: TRBJ2-1; D gene: TRBD2; CDR3 protein: CASSLTGTSGYQFF; CDR3 DNA: TGTGCCAGCAGCCTCACTGGGACTAGCGGGTATCAGTTCTTC
clone size: .; V gene: TRBV2; J gene: TRBJ2-5; D gene: TRBD1; CDR3 protein: CASSEARDRGETQYF; CDR3 DNA: TGTGCCAGCAGTGAAGCGCGGGACAGGGGAGAGACCCAGTACTTC
clone size: .; V gene: TRBV2; J gene: TRBJ2-3; D gene: TRBD1; CDR3 protein: CATQGERTPKDTQYF; CDR3 DNA: TGTGCCACCCAGGGGGAGCGGACGCCGAAAGATACGCAGTATTTT
clone size: few; V gene: TRBV6-1; J gene: TRBJ2-7; D gene: TRBD1; CDR3 protein: CAAQGAYEQYF; CDR3 DNA: TGTGCCGCACAGGGGGCTTACGAGCAGTACTTC
clone size: .; V gene: TRBV12-3/TRBV12-4; J gene: TRBJ2-2; D gene: .; CDR3 protein: CAGTPSLANTGELFF; CDR3 DNA: TGTGCCGGGACACCCTCCCTGGCGAACACCGGGGAGCTGTTTTTT
clone size: few; V gene: TRBV25-1; J gene: TRBJ1-5; D gene: .; CDR3 protein: CASSDVGLAQHF; CDR3 DNA: TGTGCCAGCAGTGATGTGGGGTTAGCCCAGCATTTT
clone size: many; V gene: TRBV5-1; J gene: TRBJ2-5; D gene: .; CDR3 protein: CASSLSGSQETQYF; CDR3 DNA: TGCGCCAGCAGCTTGAGTGGATCCCAAGAGACCCAGTACTTC
clone size: few; V gene: TRBV10-3; J gene: TRBJ1-2; D gene: .; CDR3 protein: CAISEATGNYGYTF; CDR3 DNA: TGTGCCATCAGTGAGGCAACAGGAAACTATGGCTACACCTTC
clone size: few; V gene: TRBV20-1; J gene: TRBJ2-2; D gene: .; CDR3 protein: CSAAGPLRSGELFF; CDR3 DNA: TGCAGTGCTGCGGGACCACTCCGCTCCGGGGAGCTGTTTTTT
clone size: .; V gene: TRBV29-1; J gene: TRBJ1-1; D gene: .; CDR3 protein: CSVGLNTEAFF; CDR3 DNA: TGCAGCGTTGGGTTGAACACTGAAGCTTTCTTT
clone size: .; V gene: TRBV18; J gene: TRBJ2-1; D gene: .; CDR3 protein: CASSPTGWRSYNEQFF; CDR3 DNA: TGTGCCAGCTCACCTACCGGGTGGCGCTCCTACAATGAGCAGTTCTTC
clone size: .; V gene: TRBV20-1; J gene: TRBJ2-1; D gene: TRBD1; CDR3 protein: CSANIWDRGDNEQFF; CDR3 DNA: TGCAGTGCTAATATCTGGGACAGGGGGGACAATGAGCAGTTCTTC